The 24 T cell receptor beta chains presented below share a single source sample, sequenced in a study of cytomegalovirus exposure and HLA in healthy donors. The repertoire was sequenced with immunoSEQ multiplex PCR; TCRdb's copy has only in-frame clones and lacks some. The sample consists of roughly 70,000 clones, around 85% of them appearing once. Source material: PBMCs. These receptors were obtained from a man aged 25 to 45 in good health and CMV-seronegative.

CDR3 DNA sequence: TGTGCCAGCAAAAGGCGGGAGTCAGATACGCAGTATTTT. Amino acids: CASKRRESDTQYF. The chain combines TRBV11-3 with TRBJ2-3; 7 nucleotides match TRBD2. The CDR3 runs 13 residues. After removal of 7 bases from V and 4 bases from J, the junction contained 5 bases not matched to a gene. Germline loops: CDR1 SGHNT, CDR2 YENEEA.

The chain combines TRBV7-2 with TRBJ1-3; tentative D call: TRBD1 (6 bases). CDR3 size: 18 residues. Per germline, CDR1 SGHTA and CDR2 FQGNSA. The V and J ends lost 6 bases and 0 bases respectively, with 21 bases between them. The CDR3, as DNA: TGTGCCAGCAGACTAGGCGGAGGACAGCCTAACTCTGGAAACACCATATATTTT. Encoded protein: CASRLGGGQPNSGNTIYF.

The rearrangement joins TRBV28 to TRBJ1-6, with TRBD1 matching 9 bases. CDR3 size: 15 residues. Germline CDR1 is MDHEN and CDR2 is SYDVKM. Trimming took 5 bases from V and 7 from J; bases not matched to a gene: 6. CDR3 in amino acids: CASSTNRGRNSPLHF. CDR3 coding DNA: TGTGCCAGCAGTACAAACAGGGGGCGGAATTCACCCCTCCACTTT.

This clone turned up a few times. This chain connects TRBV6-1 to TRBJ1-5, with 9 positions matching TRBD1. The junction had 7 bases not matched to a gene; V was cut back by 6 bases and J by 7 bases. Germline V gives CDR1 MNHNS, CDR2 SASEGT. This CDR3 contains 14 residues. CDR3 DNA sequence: TGTGCCAGCAGGGACCACAGGGGGCAACAGCCCCAGCATTTT. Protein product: CASRDHRGQQPQHF.

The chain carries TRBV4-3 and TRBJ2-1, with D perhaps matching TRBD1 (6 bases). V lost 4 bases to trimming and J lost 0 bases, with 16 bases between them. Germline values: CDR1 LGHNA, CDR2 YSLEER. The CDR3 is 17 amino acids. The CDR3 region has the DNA TGCGCCAGCAGCCCCCGGACAGAGTTCTACTCCTACAATGAGCAGTTCTTC. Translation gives CASSPRTEFYSYNEQFF.

CDR3 residues: CASSLYRGRQETQYF. The DNA of the CDR3 is TGTGCCAGCAGCTTGTACAGGGGCCGTCAAGAGACCCAGTACTTC. The chain recombines TRBV5-4 with TRBJ2-5; 7 nucleotides line up with TRBD1. Germline lookup yields CDR1 SGHNT and CDR2 YYREEE (reference sequence). The CDR3 has 15 amino acids. The V segment lost 1 base and the J segment 2 bases; nucleotides outside the gene matches: 5.

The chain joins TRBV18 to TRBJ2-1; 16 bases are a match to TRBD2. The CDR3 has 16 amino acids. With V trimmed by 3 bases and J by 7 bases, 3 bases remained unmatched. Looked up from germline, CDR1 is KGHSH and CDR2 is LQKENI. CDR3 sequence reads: CASSPRGLAGGNEQFF. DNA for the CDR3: TGTGCCAGCTCACCCCGGGGACTAGCGGGAGGGAATGAGCAGTTCTTC.

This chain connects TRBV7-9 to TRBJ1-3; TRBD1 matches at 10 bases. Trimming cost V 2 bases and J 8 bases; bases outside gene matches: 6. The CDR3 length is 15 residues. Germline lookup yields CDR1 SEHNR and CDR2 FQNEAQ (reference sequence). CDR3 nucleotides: TGTGCCAGCAGCTTAACGACAGGGGGCGTAGACACCATATATTTT. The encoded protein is CASSLTTGGVDTIYF.

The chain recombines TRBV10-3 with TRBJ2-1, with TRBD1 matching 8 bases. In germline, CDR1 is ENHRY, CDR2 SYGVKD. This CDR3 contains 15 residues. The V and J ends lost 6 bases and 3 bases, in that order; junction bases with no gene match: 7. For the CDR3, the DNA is TGTGCCATCAGGATGGGACAGGAGGGCTACAATGAGCAGTTCTTC. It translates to CAIRMGQEGYNEQFF.

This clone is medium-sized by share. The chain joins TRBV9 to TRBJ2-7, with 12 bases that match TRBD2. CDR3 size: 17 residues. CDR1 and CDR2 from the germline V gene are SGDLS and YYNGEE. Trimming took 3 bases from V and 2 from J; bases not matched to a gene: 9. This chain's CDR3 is CASSDSTSGGSPYEQYF. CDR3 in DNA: TGTGCCAGCAGCGACTCGACTAGCGGGGGATCTCCCTACGAGCAGTACTTC. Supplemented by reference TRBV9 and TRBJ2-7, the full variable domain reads DSGVTQTPKHLITATGQRVTLRCSPRSGDLSVYWYQQSLDQGLQFLIQYYNGEERAKGNILERFSAQQFPDLHSELNLSSLELGDSALYFCASSDSTSGGSPYEQYFGPGTRLTVT.

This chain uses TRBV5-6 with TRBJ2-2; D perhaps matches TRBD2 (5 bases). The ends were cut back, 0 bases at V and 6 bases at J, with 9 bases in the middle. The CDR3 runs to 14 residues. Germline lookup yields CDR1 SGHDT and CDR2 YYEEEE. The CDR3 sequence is CASSLVSGSGELFF. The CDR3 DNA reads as TGTGCCAGCAGCTTGGTTTCGGGGTCCGGGGAGCTGTTTTTT. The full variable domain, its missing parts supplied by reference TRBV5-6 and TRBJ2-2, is DAGVTQSPTHLIKTRGQQVTLRCSPKSGHDTVSWYQQALGQGPQFIFQYYEEEERQRGNFPDRFSGHQFPNYSSELNVNALLLGDSALYLCASSLVSGSGELFFGEGSRLTVL.

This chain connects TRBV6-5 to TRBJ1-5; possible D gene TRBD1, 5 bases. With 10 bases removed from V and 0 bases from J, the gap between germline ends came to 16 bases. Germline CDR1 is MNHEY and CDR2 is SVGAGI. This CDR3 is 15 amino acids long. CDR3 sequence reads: CATKPREYSNQPQHF. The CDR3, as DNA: TGTGCCACCAAACCCAGGGAATATAGCAATCAGCCCCAGCATTTT.

The CDR3 spells CATSRGGGLAGQETQYF. CDR3 in DNA: TGTGCCACCAGCAGAGGGGGGGGACTAGCGGGACAAGAGACCCAGTACTTC. This chain joins TRBV15 and TRBJ2-5, with 13 bases that match TRBD2. The CDR3 extends over 17 amino acids. Trimming at V came to 1 base and at J to 2 bases, leaving 4 bases not matched to a gene. CDR1 LNHNV and CDR2 YYDKDF come from the germline V gene (reference sequence).

This CDR3 reads CASSLERLAGKTQYF. The CDR3 region has the DNA TGTGCCAGCAGCTTAGAAAGACTAGCGGGGAAGACCCAGTACTTC. This chain joins TRBV7-8 and TRBJ2-5; 11 bases are a match to TRBD2. Germline lookup yields CDR1 SGHVS and CDR2 FQNEAQ. J lost 6 bases, V lost 1 base, and 4 bases had no gene match. This CDR3 is built from 15 residues.

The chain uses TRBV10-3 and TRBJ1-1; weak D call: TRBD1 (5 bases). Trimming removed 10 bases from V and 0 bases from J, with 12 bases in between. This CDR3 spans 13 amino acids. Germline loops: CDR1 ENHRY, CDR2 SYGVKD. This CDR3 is CATRRGLNTEAFF. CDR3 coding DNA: TGTGCCACCAGGCGGGGGTTGAACACTGAAGCTTTCTTT.

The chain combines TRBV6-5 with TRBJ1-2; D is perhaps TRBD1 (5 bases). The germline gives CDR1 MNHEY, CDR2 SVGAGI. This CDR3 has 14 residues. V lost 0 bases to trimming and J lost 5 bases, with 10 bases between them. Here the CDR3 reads CASSYSGGPYGYTF. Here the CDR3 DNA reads TGTGCCAGCAGTTACTCGGGGGGACCGTATGGCTACACCTTC.

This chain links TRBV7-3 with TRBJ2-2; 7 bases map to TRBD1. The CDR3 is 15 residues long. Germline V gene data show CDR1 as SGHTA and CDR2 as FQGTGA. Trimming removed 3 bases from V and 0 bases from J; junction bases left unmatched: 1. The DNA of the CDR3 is TGTGCCAGCAGCTTGAGGGGGCCGAACACCGGGGAGCTGTTTTTT. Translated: CASSLRGPNTGELFF.

In DNA form, the CDR3 reads TGTGCCAGCTCACCGACCCGGACTAGCGAGCAGTACGTC. Residues: CASSPTRTSEQYV. V and J are TRBV18 and TRBJ2-7; 7 positions match TRBD2. Germline V gene lookup returns CDR1 KGHSH and CDR2 LQKENI. The CDR3 length is 13 residues. V gave up 3 bases and J gave up 6 bases; unmatched junction bases: 5.

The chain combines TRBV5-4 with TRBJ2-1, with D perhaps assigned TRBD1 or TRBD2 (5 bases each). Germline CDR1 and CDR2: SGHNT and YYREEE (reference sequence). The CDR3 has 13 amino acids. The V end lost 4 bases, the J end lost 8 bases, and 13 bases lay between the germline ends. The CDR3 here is CASSVDLGDEQFF. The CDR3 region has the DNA TGTGCCAGCAGCGTGGACTTAGGGGATGAGCAGTTCTTC.

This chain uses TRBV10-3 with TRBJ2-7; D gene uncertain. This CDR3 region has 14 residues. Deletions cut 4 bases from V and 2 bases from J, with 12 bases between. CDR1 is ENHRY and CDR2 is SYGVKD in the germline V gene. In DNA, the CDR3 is TGTGCCATCAGTGGACCAGACAAGCCCTACGAGCAGTACGTC. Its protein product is CAISGPDKPYEQYV.

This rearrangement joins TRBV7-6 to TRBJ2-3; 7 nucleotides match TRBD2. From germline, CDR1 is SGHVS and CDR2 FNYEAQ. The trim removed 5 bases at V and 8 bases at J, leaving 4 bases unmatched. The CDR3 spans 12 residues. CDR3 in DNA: TGTGCCAGCAGCGACCCGGGGGGTACGCAGTATTTT. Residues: CASSDPGGTQYF.

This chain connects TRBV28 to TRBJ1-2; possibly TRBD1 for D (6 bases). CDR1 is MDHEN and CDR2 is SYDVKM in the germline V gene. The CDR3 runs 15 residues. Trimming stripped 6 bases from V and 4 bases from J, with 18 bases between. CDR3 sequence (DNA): TGTGCCAGCAGCCTTAACCTCCGGACAGCCTATGGCTACACCTTC. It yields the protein CASSLNLRTAYGYTF.

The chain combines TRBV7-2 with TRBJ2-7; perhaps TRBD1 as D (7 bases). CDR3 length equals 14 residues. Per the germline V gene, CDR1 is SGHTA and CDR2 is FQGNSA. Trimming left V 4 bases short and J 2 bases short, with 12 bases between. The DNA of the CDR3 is TGTGCCAGCAGCTCAACAGGGGAGGCCTACGAGCAGTACTTC. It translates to CASSSTGEAYEQYF.

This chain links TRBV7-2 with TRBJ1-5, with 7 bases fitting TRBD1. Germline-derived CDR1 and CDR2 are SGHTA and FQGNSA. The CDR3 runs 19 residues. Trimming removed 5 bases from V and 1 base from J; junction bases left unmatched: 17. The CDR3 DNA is TGTGCCAGCAGCCGTACGATCCAACAGGGGTCGGGGAGCAATCAGCCCCAGCATTTT. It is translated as CASSRTIQQGSGSNQPQHF.